This is a list of T cell receptor beta chains from one sample in a study of breast tumors, draining lymph nodes, adjacent tissues. Using its own MiXCR run on the multiplex PCR reads, TCRdb lists one record per CDR3 protein. The sample contains about 180,000 distinct CDR3 sequences, roughly a third of which appear only once. Material for sequencing was axillary lymph node tissue. These receptors were obtained from a female donor with breast cancer. Some clones in this sample may be carry-over from other donors' samples. CDR3s leave out the opening cysteine and the closing phenylalanine or tryptophan. For some rows the clone size is stated as once, few or many, or as a class when expanded; others skip it.

size: -; J: TRBJ1-1; V: TRBV12-3/TRBV12-4; length: 14; CDR3: ASTTQQGFRDTEAF
size: many; J: TRBJ2-7; V: TRBV20-1; length: 13; CDR3: SAPSLAGGPHEQY
size: many; J: TRBJ2-7; V: TRBV10-2; length: 12; CDR3: ASRDSGDFGEQY
size: many; J: TRBJ1-6; V: TRBV9; length: 13; CDR3: ASSSDRVRTSPLH
size: many; J: TRBJ1-4; V: TRBV7-9; length: 12; CDR3: ASSLGTVNEKLF
size: many; J: TRBJ2-5; V: TRBV27; length: 14; CDR3: ASSPRQGSGLETQY
size: few; J: TRBJ1-1; V: TRBV9; length: 12; CDR3: ASSHTVPNTEAF
size: -; J: -; V: TRBV4-1; length: 12; CDR3: ASSQEQYTDTQH
size: many; J: TRBJ1-6; V: TRBV11-2; length: 13; CDR3: ASSLEGRVNSPLH
size: many; J: TRBJ2-1; V: TRBV9; length: 8; CDR3: ASGSTGQF
size: many; J: TRBJ2-7; V: TRBV28; length: 12; CDR3: ASSLRQGVGEQY
size: -; J: TRBJ1-5; V: TRBV2; length: 9; CDR3: ASSVRETQH
size: -; J: TRBJ1-1; V: TRBV29-1; length: 11; CDR3: SVHARGGTEAF
size: many; J: TRBJ2-3; V: TRBV5-1; length: 13; CDR3: ASSKLAGGQDTQY
size: -; J: TRBJ2-5; V: TRBV6-6; length: 16; CDR3: ACSHSWTGLAAQETQY
size: -; J: TRBJ1-6; V: TRBV19; length: 15; CDR3: ASRHSAVAGGGSPLH
size: -; J: TRBJ2-3; V: TRBV12-3/TRBV12-4; length: 9; CDR3: AGGYTDTQY
size: many; J: TRBJ1-2; V: TRBV29-1; length: 10; CDR3: SVSRGNDGYT
size: many; J: TRBJ1-5; V: TRBV6-5; length: 13; CDR3: ASSYGQGNGEPQH
size: many; J: TRBJ1-6; V: TRBV6-5; length: 12; CDR3: ASSHSGGDSALH
size: many; J: TRBJ2-3; V: TRBV20-1; length: 12; CDR3: SALRTSGSDTQY
size: few; J: TRBJ1-1; V: TRBV5-1; length: 12; CDR3: ASRRQIMNTEAF
size: many; J: TRBJ1-3; V: TRBV12-3/TRBV12-4; length: 13; CDR3: ASSLEQGDGNTIY
size: -; J: TRBJ2-3; V: TRBV30; length: 13; CDR3: AWGGGQGVRDTQY
size: -; J: TRBJ2-1; V: TRBV7-6; length: 16; CDR3: ASSSPFRDSGRRDEQF
size: -; J: TRBJ1-6; V: TRBV14; length: 14; CDR3: ASSQPGTGRNSPLH
size: many; J: TRBJ2-5; V: TRBV29-1; length: 11; CDR3: SGLTGMGETQY
size: -; J: TRBJ2-5; V: TRBV7-9; length: 12; CDR3: ASSSIRGEETQY
size: many; J: TRBJ2-1; V: TRBV5-1; length: 12; CDR3: ASSALGSYNEQF
size: many; J: TRBJ2-2; V: TRBV5-1; length: 12; CDR3: ASSWTDPTGELF
size: many; J: TRBJ2-5; V: TRBV19; length: 13; CDR3: ASSRTSGGAGTQY
size: -; J: TRBJ1-3; V: TRBV4-2; length: 12; CDR3: ASGQDRGLNTIY
size: -; J: TRBJ2-3; V: TRBV24-1; length: 11; CDR3: ATSRTGTDTQY
size: many; J: TRBJ2-5; V: TRBV27; length: 13; CDR3: ASSWGSMYQETQY
size: -; J: TRBJ2-7; V: TRBV6-2/TRBV6-3; length: 11; CDR3: ASSHSKYYEQY
size: -; J: TRBJ2-3; V: TRBV7-8; length: 12; CDR3: ASSLWGPGNTQY
size: -; J: TRBJ1-2; V: TRBV20-1; length: 11; CDR3: SATPGQPHGYT
size: many; J: TRBJ2-5; V: TRBV6-5; length: 10; CDR3: ASRRTRETQY
size: many; J: TRBJ2-6; V: TRBV5-1; length: 14; CDR3: ASSLVMGAGANVLT
size: many; J: TRBJ1-4; V: TRBV11-2; length: 13; CDR3: ASSSLTGGVEKLF
size: -; J: TRBJ1-2; V: TRBV20-1; length: 11; CDR3: SARLTSNYGYA
size: many; J: TRBJ2-2; V: TRBV5-6; length: 14; CDR3: ASSLAGRGDTGELF
size: many; J: TRBJ2-2; V: TRBV14; length: 13; CDR3: ASSQYVTVTGELF
size: -; J: TRBJ1-2; V: TRBV15; length: 13; CDR3: ATSREGGRSYGYT
size: many; J: TRBJ1-2; V: TRBV10-3; length: 10; CDR3: AISGTGGGYT
size: -; J: TRBJ2-7; V: TRBV6-5; length: 14; CDR3: ASSYRQGGSSYEQY